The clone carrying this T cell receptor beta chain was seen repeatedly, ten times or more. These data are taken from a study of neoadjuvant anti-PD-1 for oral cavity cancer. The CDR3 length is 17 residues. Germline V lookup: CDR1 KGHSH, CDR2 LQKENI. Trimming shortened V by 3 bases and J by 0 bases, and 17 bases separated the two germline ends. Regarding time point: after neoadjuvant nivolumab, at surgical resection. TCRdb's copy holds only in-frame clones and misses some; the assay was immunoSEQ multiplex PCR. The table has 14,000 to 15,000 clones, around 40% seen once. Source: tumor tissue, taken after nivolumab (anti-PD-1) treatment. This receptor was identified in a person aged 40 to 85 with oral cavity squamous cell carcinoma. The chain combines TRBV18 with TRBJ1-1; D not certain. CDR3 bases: TGTGCCAGCTCACCCTCCCGGGGTGCAGCTTTGAACACTGAAGCTTTCTTT. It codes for CASSPSRGAALNTEAFF.